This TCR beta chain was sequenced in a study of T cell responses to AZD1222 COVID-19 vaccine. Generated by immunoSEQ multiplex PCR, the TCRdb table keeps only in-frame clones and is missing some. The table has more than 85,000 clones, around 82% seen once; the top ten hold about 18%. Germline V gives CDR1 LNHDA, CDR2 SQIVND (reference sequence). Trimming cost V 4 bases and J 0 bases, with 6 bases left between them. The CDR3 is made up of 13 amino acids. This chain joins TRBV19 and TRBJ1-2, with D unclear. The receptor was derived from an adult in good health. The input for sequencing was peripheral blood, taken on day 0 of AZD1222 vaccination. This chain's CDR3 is CASSSRTNYGYTF. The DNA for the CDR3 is TGTGCCAGTAGTAGTCGGACTAACTATGGCTACACCTTC.